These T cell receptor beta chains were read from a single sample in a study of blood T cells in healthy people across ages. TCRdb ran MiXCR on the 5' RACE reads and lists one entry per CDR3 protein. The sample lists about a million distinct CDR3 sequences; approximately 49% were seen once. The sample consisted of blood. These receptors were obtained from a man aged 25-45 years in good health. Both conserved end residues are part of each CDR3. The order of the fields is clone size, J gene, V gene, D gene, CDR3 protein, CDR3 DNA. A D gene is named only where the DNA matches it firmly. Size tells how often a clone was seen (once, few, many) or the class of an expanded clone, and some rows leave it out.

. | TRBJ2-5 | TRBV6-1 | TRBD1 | CASRYWTGSETQYF | TGTGCCAGCAGATACTGGACAGGGTCAGAGACCCAGTACTTC
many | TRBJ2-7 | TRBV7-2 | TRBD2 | CASSLGTSGGLEQYF | TGTGCCAGCAGCTTAGGGACTAGCGGGGGACTCGAGCAGTACTTC
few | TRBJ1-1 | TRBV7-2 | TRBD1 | CASSLMGQGNTEAFF | TGTGCCAGCAGCTTAATGGGACAGGGGAACACTGAAGCTTTCTTT
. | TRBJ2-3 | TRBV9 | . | CASSVYVGGPPDTQYF | TGTGCCAGCAGCGTATATGTGGGGGGCCCGCCAGATACGCAGTATTTT
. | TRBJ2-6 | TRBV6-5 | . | CASSYVGVGANVLTF | TGTGCCAGCAGTTACGTAGGGGTAGGGGCCAACGTCCTGACTTTC
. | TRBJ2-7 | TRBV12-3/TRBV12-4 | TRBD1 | CASSSDRGRAGEQYF | TGTGCCAGCAGTTCTGACAGGGGAAGGGCAGGGGAGCAGTACTTC
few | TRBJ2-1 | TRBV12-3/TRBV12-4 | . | CASSRSTGPGEQFF | TGTGCCAGCAGCCGGTCTACAGGCCCAGGGGAGCAGTTCTTC
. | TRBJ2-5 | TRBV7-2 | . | CASSPGVMDSYQETQYF | TGTGCCAGCAGCCCCGGGGTGATGGACTCGTACCAAGAGACCCAGTACTTC
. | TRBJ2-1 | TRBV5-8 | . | CASSHGPRAGAYNEQFF | TGTGCCAGCAGCCATGGGCCCAGGGCGGGCGCCTACAATGAGCAGTTCTTC
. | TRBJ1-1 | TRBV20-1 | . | CSARVITGNFANTEAFF | TGCAGTGCTAGAGTAATCACAGGGAACTTCGCGAACACTGAAGCTTTCTTT
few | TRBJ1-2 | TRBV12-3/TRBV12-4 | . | CASSRRGLGGGYGYTF | TGTGCCAGCAGCCGGCGTGGTCTCGGGGGGGGCTATGGCTACACCTTC
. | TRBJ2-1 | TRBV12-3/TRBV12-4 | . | CASTKSYNEQFF | TGTGCCAGCACCAAGAGCTACAATGAGCAGTTCTTC
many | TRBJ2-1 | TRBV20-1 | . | CSARRGGSYNEQFF | TGCAGTGCTAGACGGGGTGGATCCTACAATGAGCAGTTCTTC
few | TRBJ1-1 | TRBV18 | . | CASSPSGGLMNTEAFF | TGTGCCAGCTCACCGTCCGGGGGACTCATGAACACTGAAGCTTTCTTT
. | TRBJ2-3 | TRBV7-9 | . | CASSLGQSNRFSTDTQYF | TGTGCCAGCAGCTTAGGACAGTCAAATAGATTTAGCACAGATACGCAGTATTTT
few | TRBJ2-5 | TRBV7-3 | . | CASSLRGTVPGETQYF | TGTGCCAGCAGCTTAAGGGGAACAGTGCCCGGGGAGACCCAGTACTTC
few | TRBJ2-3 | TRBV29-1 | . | CSVEETVQETATQYF | TGCAGCGTTGAAGAAACAGTGCAGGAGACTGCCACGCAGTATTTT
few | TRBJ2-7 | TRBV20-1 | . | CSARDSGTGSYEQYF | TGCAGTGCTAGAGATTCCGGGACGGGCTCCTACGAGCAGTACTTC
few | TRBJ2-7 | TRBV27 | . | CASRTLERGDDEQYF | TGTGCCAGCAGAACTCTAGAGAGGGGGGATGACGAGCAGTACTTC
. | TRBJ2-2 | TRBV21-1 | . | CASSKARGENTGELFF | TGTGCCAGCAGCAAAGCGCGAGGGGAGAACACCGGGGAGCTGTTTTTT
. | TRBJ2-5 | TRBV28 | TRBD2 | CAARTSGGAEETQYF | TGTGCCGCACGGACTAGCGGGGGGGCCGAGGAGACCCAGTACTTC
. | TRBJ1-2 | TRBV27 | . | CASSHQGHALYGYTF | TGTGCCAGCAGCCACCAAGGACACGCACTCTATGGCTACACCTTC
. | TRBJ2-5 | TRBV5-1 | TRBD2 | CASSSPNTGTSGEPQETQYF | TGCGCCAGCAGCTCACCTAACACCGGGACTAGCGGGGAACCTCAAGAGACCCAGTACTTC
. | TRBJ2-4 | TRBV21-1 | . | CASSLLFRGAKNIQYF | TGTGCCAGCAGCCTCCTTTTCAGGGGAGCCAAAAACATTCAGTACTTC
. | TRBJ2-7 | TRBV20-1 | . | CSAGAGYEQYF | TGCAGTGCCGGGGCAGGCTACGAGCAGTACTTC
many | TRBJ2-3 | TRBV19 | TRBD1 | CASSITPGQGADTQYF | TGTGCCAGTAGTATAACCCCGGGACAGGGGGCAGATACGCAGTATTTT
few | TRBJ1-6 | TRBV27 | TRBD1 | CASRVQGPSPLHF | TGTGCCAGCAGAGTACAGGGGCCTTCACCCCTCCACTTT
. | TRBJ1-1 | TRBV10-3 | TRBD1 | CAIRQGVDTEAFF | TGTGCCATCAGACAGGGGGTTGACACTGAAGCTTTCTTT
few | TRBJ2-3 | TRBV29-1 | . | CSARGDLASTDTQYF | TGCAGCGCTAGAGGGGACCTAGCTAGCACAGATACGCAGTATTTT
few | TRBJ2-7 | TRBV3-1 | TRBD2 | CASSQVAGVFSYEQYF | TGTGCCAGCAGCCAAGTAGCGGGGGTCTTCTCCTACGAGCAGTACTTC
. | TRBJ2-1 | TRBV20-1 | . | CSAPAPSLEYLYNEQFF | TGCAGTGCTCCGGCCCCGTCTCTAGAGTATCTCTACAATGAGCAGTTCTTC
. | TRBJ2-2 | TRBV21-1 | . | CASRVRQANTGELFF | TGTGCCAGCCGGGTCCGCCAGGCCAACACCGGGGAGCTGTTTTTT
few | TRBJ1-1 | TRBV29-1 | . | CSGGGGTEAFF | TGCAGCGGAGGGGGTGGCACTGAAGCTTTCTTT
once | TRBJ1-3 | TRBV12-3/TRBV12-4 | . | CASSLGPNDSGNTIYF | TGTGCCAGCAGTTTAGGCCCGAACGACTCTGGAAACACCATATATTTT
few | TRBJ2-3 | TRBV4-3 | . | CASSELGGDTQYF | TGCGCCAGCAGCGAACTGGGAGGAGATACGCAGTATTTT
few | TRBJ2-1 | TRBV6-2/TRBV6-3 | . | CASSPHDSGNEQFF | TGTGCCAGCAGTCCACACGACAGCGGCAATGAGCAGTTCTTC
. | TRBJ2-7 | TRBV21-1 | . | CASSKGQLHAYEQYF | TGTGCCAGCAGCAAAGGACAGCTGCATGCCTACGAGCAGTACTTC
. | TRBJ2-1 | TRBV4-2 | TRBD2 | CASSQDLAGTSGPPSYNEQFF | TGTGCCAGCAGCCAAGATTTGGCCGGGACTAGCGGGCCCCCCTCCTACAATGAGCAGTTCTTC
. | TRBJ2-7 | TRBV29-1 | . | CSIEGDASSYEQYF | TGCAGCATTGAAGGGGACGCAAGTTCCTACGAGCAGTACTTC
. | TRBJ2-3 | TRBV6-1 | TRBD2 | CASESRRGYTDTQYF | TGTGCCAGCGAAAGCCGGCGGGGGTACACAGATACGCAGTATTTT
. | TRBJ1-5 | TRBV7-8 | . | CVSSSRGGAGSDQPQHF | TGTGTCAGCAGCTCGAGGGGGGGGGCAGGGTCGGATCAGCCCCAGCATTTT
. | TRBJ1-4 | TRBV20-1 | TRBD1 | CSAWTGVGEKLFF | TGCAGTGCTTGGACAGGGGTGGGAGAAAAACTGTTTTTT
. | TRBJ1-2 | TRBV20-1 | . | CSAREADSYGYTF | TGCAGTGCTAGGGAAGCGGACTCTTATGGCTACACCTTC